This TCR beta chain was sequenced for a study of blood T cells in healthy people across ages. A J-beta primer mix and a sample-barcoded 5' primer were used in a second PCR of about 7 to 12 cycles. TCRdb recomputed calls from the 5' RACE reads with MiXCR, one row per CDR3 protein. The repertoire has around 1,500,000 distinct CDR3 sequences, 35% to 45% of them found once; the top ten carry 6.5% to 10%. Trimming removed 7 bases from V and 8 bases from J; junction bases left unmatched: 15. This CDR3 has 17 residues. Germline V gene sequence: CDR1 SEHNR, CDR2 FQNEAQ (reference sequence). The chain links TRBV7-9 to TRBJ1-4; 11 positions match TRBD1. The sequence derives from a woman younger than 30 in good health. Sequenced: blood. The CDR3 reads CASNSRTGGATDEKLFF. CDR3 DNA: TGTGCCAGCAACTCGCGGACAGGGGGCGCCACGGACGAAAAACTGTTTTTT.